This T cell receptor beta chain was sequenced during a study of OX40 agonist ivuxolimab in advanced cancers. TCRdb's table, derived via immunoSEQ multiplex PCR, lists solely in-frame clones and lacks some. This table holds 60,000 to 65,000 clones, around 83% found once. In germline, CDR1 is SGHAT, CDR2 FQNNGV. This CDR3 is built from 14 residues. With 5 bases removed from V and 4 bases from J, the gap between germline ends came to 12 bases. With autoimmune disease history or systemic immunosuppression, patients were excluded. This specimen was CD4+ or CD8+ T cells sorted from blood, taken in a trial of the OX40 agonist ivuxolimab. V usage is TRBV11-2 and J usage is TRBJ1-5, with D unclear. The sequence derives from an adult with an advanced solid tumor such as melanoma, head and neck, liver or kidney cancer. The chain's CDR3 is CASSPLRENQPQHF. The CDR3 DNA reads TGTGCCAGCAGCCCCCTAAGGGAGAATCAGCCCCAGCATTTT. Full variable domain (remainder filled in from reference TRBV11-2 and TRBJ1-5): EAGVAQSPRYKIIEKRQSVAFWCNPISGHATLYWYQQILGQGPKLLIQFQNNGVVDDSQLPKDRFSAERLKGVDSTLKIQPAKLEDSAVYLCASSPLRENQPQHFGDGTRLSIL.